This T cell receptor beta chain comes out of a study of Ad26.COV2.S vaccination and SARS-CoV-2 variants. Germline V gene data show CDR1 as SNHLY and CDR2 as FYNNEI. The CDR3 covers 12 residues. V lost 10 bases to trimming and J lost 4 bases, with 13 bases between them. The treatment: approximately 18 received Ad26.COV2.S at low or high dose, single or two shots; 5 received placebo; per-sample allocation not given. Collection of samples fell on day 63 after the first vaccine or placebo injection. Sequencing used immunoSEQ multiplex PCR; TCRdb keeps in-frame clones, though not all of them. The table records more than 300,000 clones, around 84% of them present only once.

The source material was peripheral blood, sampled in a trial of Ad26.COV2.S vaccine versus placebo. The sequence came from a person between 18 and 65 years old who received the Ad26.COV2.S COVID-19 vaccine or a placebo. This chain joins TRBV2 and TRBJ1-2; D gene uncertain. CDR3: CANTYDLYGYTF. CDR3 DNA sequence: TGTGCCAACACCTATGACCTCTATGGCTACACCTTC.